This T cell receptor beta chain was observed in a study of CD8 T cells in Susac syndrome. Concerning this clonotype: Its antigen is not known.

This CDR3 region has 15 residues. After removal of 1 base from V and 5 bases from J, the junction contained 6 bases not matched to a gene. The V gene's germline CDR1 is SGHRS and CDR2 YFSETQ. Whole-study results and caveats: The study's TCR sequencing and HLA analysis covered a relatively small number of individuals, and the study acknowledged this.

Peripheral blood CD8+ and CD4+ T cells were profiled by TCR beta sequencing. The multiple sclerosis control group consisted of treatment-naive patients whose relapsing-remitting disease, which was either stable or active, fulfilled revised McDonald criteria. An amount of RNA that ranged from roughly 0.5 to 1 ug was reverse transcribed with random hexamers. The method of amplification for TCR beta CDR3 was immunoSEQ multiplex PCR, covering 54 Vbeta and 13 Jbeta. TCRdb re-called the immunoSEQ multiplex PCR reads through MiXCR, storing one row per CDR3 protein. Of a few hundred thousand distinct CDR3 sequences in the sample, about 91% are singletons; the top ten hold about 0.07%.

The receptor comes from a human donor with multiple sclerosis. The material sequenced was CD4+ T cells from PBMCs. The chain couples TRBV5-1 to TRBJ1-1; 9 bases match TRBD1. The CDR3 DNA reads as TGCGCCAGCAGCTTGATGGGACAGGGATATACTGAAGCTTTCTTT. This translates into CASSLMGQGYTEAFF.